The rows below give T cell receptor beta chains drawn from one sample of a study of shared clonotypes between healthy human individuals. Produced via immunoSEQ multiplex PCR; TCRdb's table is partial and in-frame only. Of around 1,100,000 clones in the sample, about 72% were seen once. The source material was memory CD4+ T cells from PBMCs. The receptors originated from a man in his late teens or twenties in good health. Some clones in this sample may be carry-over from other donors' samples. Each CDR3 is given without its conserved first and last residue. The size entry is marked missing in some rows and otherwise reads once, few, many or a size class.

clone_size j_call v_call cdr3_aa
- TRBJ1-3 TRBV5-1 ASSPTGGSGNTIY
- TRBJ2-7 TRBV6-1 ASSESGSEVYEQY
- TRBJ1-2 TRBV11-2 ASSLDGGMWGYT
- TRBJ2-2 TRBV28 ASSFNRGRVAGELF
few TRBJ2-1 TRBV7-8 ASSPGLAGPYNEQF
- TRBJ2-7 TRBV5-1 ASSPGSSVPYEQY
- TRBJ1-5 TRBV7-3 ASSPGPSNQPQH
- TRBJ1-2 TRBV15 ATSRVYAGKPT
many TRBJ2-1 TRBV5-1 ASSLSGGAYNEQF
few TRBJ2-7 TRBV19 ASKRRYGTGAYEQY
- TRBJ1-2 TRBV11-2 ASRKAGGIYGYT
- TRBJ2-3 TRBV5-1 ASSLVAGVGTDTQY
- TRBJ2-1 TRBV30 AWSGLANYNEQF
- TRBJ2-7 TRBV9 ASSEGVGQAFYEQY
- TRBJ2-5 TRBV7-2 ASSPGTGRETQY
- TRBJ2-1 TRBV9 ASSVSAGGGNEQF
few TRBJ1-2 TRBV2 ASSAPTRNYGYT
once TRBJ1-1 TRBV2 ASRRDRDRTEAF
- TRBJ1-4 TRBV18 ASSPRREGEKLF
- TRBJ2-1 TRBV6-6 ASSGPDTNEQF
- TRBJ2-7 TRBV14 ASSQRGTGAYEQY
- TRBJ2-7 TRBV4-3 ASSQGASGSYEQY
- TRBJ2-5 TRBV14 ASSQGGRSLETQY
- TRBJ1-1 TRBV4-1 ASSSIGRGTEAF
- TRBJ1-5 TRBV29-1 SVEKPGQVHQPQH
- TRBJ2-1 TRBV7-3 ASSLGTSGRGEQF
- TRBJ2-5 TRBV5-1 ASSLESPETQY
- TRBJ2-4 TRBV7-8 ASSSNSRQGNIQY
few TRBJ2-4 TRBV4-1 ASSQVPTSGLGNIQY
- TRBJ2-3 TRBV11-3 ASSLNPGGADTQY
- TRBJ2-3 TRBV7-9 ASSLGTGITDTQY
- TRBJ2-1 TRBV7-9 ASSPPEGTSYNKQF
- TRBJ1-4 TRBV6-6 ASSPGRQGAYEKLF
few TRBJ2-7 TRBV5-1 ASSLGTSGNYEQY
- TRBJ2-1 TRBV5-1 ASSGWGNEQF
- TRBJ2-5 TRBV15 ATSRDLRETQY
few TRBJ2-7 TRBV5-1 ASSLLGGEASEQY
- TRBJ2-1 TRBV7-9 ASSLGVGQGAYNEQF
once TRBJ1-3 TRBV28 ASRRAGISGNTIY
- TRBJ2-5 TRBV11-2 ASSLQGAKLETQY
- TRBJ2-7 TRBV12-1 ASSLNLEPEEQY
- TRBJ1-1 TRBV2 ASSENAEAF
- TRBJ1-2 TRBV28 ASSRSGTTNYGYT
- TRBJ2-7 TRBV21-1 ASSKALLGLAESSYEQY
once TRBJ1-5 TRBV7-9 ASSLMGHTGNQPQH